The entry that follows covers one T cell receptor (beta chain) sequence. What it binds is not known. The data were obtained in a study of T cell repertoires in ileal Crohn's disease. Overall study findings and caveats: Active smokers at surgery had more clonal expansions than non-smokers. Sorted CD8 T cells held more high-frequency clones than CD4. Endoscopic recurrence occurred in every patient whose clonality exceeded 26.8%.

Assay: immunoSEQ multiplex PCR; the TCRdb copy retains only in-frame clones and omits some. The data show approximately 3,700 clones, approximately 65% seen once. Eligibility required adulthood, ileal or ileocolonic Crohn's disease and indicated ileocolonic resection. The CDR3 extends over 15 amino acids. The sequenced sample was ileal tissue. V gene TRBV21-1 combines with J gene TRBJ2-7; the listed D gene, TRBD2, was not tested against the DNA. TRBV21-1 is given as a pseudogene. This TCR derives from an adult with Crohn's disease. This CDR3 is CASSPRLAGEDEQYV. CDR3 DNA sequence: TGTGCCAGCAGCCCACGACTAGCGGGAGAGGACGAGCAGTACGTC.